This is a list of T cell receptor beta chains from one sample in a study of T cells after yellow fever vaccination. Each CDR3 protein gets one entry after TCRdb re-called the 5' RACE reads with MiXCR. The sample lists a few hundred thousand distinct CDR3 sequences; about 19% were seen once. Sequenced here: PBMCs, sampled 15 days after the yellow fever booster vaccination. The receptors shown here come from a man in his thirties or forties who received the YFV17D yellow fever vaccine. The CDR3 runs from the conserved cysteine through the conserved F or W. D genes are given only for firm matches. A clone size is listed for some rows: how often the clone was seen (once, few, many), or a class if it is expanded.

TRBJ1-2,-,TRBV6-2/TRBV6-3,once,TGTGCCAGCAGTCTGACGGCCGCCGATCGCTATGGCTACACCTTC,CASSLTAADRYGYTF
TRBJ2-7,TRBD1,TRBV5-1,-,TGCGCCAGCAGCTCATGGGACAGCGCGGCCTACGAGCAGTACTTC,CASSSWDSAAYEQYF
TRBJ2-7,-,TRBV20-1,-,TGCAGTGCGAGGTATGGGACTGGGTCCTACGAGCAGTACTTC,CSARYGTGSYEQYF
TRBJ2-7,TRBD1,TRBV4-3,few,TGCGCCAGCAGCTCCACCCTCGGGACAGGGGCCTACGAGCAGTACTTC,CASSSTLGTGAYEQYF
TRBJ2-4,TRBD2,TRBV5-1,-,TGCGCCAGCAGCTTAGGGACTAGCGGGGGCCCTTTAGCCAAAAACATTCAGTACTTC,CASSLGTSGGPLAKNIQYF
TRBJ2-7,TRBD1,TRBV27,-,TGTGCCAGCAGTTTATCCCCCGGGACAGCCCTAATGGAGCAGTACTTC,CASSLSPGTALMEQYF
TRBJ2-2,-,TRBV24-1,few,TGTGCCACCAGTTCGGGCGGTCTTGGCACCGGGGAGCTGTTTTTT,CATSSGGLGTGELFF
TRBJ2-5,-,TRBV20-1,-,TGCAGTGCGGCAGGTCTGGGGGAGACCCAGTACTTC,CSAAGLGETQYF
TRBJ2-1,TRBD2,TRBV6-5,few,TGTGCCAGCAGTACTAGCGGGGTCTACAATGAGCAGTTCTTC,CASSTSGVYNEQFF
TRBJ1-1,-,TRBV7-6,-,TGTGCCAGCAGCTTAGTGGTCGGGGGGACCACTGAAGCTTTCTTT,CASSLVVGGTTEAFF
TRBJ2-3,TRBD2,TRBV20-1,few,TGCAGTGCTAGTCCCCTAGCGGGAGAGCCAGATACGCAGTATTTT,CSASPLAGEPDTQYF
TRBJ2-2,-,TRBV12-3/TRBV12-4,few,TGTGCCAGCAGTTTAATGGAATTGACCGGGGAGCTGTTTTTT,CASSLMELTGELFF